This record looks at one T cell receptor beta chain sequence and its context. The data were taken from a study of blood T cell repertoires in COVID-19. Study-wide background: The origin of the acute and convalescent COVID-19 samples was the United States, Italy and Spain. In each case, the material was cDNA or gDNA derived from T cells, B-cell-depleted T cells, or PBMCs.

The CDR3 runs to 17 residues. In germline, CDR1 is LGHNT, CDR2 FRNRAP. Between the trimmed V and J ends, which lost 3 bases and 2 bases, there was a span of 19 bases. Per the authors' pipeline: Using reference gene primer amplification, nucleated cell counts were estimated. Using immunoSEQ multiplex PCR, the repertoire was profiled, and TCRdb retains in-frame clones only, with some absent. The V and J calls and the clone size are those of that table, but D and trimming were determined from the DNA. The repertoire includes about 190,000 clones, approximately 80% of them detected once, and roughly a fifth sits in the top ten.

This sequence joins TRBV12-5 and TRBJ1-1, with unresolved D. Material for sequencing was peripheral blood. The TCR sequence derives from a human donor in a cohort sampled during active COVID-19. This CDR3 is CASGFPPLGRRNTEAFF. The CDR3 DNA follows: TGTGCTAGTGGTTTCCCCCCCTTGGGCAGAAGAAACACTGAAGCTTTCTTT.